This record looks at one T cell receptor (beta chain) sequence and its context. Its cognate antigen has yet to be identified. Per-base quality was not reported, and no clone a single base away is much larger than it. The time point label corresponds to: 100 days after allo-HCT. Recipient blood was collected about 28 days before transplant and at days 30, 100 and 180 after transplant. Nuclei Lysis Solution was used to extract genomic DNA from fresh or cryopreserved unfractionated peripheral blood mononuclear cells. With the immunoSEQ assay, which is a bias-controlled multiplex PCR relying on V- and J-specific primers, TCR beta CDR3 regions were amplified from genomic DNA. In a second PCR step, the CDR3 amplicons were tagged with a proprietary barcode plus Illumina adapter sequences. An Illumina MiSeq instrument was used for sequencing of the CDR3 libraries. Per the original workflow: Export and quality control were done with immunoSEQ Analyzer 3.0, while downstream analyses used R Bioconductor and Immunarch. Only productive rearrangements in the normalized downsampled data set went into calculating the repertoire metrics. Clonotypes larger than 5 templates in the normalized cohort were defined as pathologically expanded. Repertoire diversity was measured with the Inverse Simpson Index. CMV-specificity analyses were carried out on the non-normalized data set to capture all clonotypes. TCRdb retrieved this table from immuneACCESS and kept in-frame rearrangements only. Not all clones are present; in checked studies, unresolved V genes account for under half, and no reason is known for the remainder. V, J and clone size are taken as reported in that table, and D and trimming were inferred from the DNA itself. Recorded for this sample are about 4,600 clones; about three quarters of them occurred a single time. Of the sample, around 30% falls within the top ten clones.

These data come from a study of T cell clonotyping in hematopoietic cell transplantation (dated by TCRdb to about 2021). Broadly, across the study: A total of 120 to 150 blood samples were gathered in the study from approximately 32 consecutive transplant recipients along with their related donors. Patients were recruited between September 2015 and 2017 and followed until late 2020 or death. What the research found in general, with its limitations: Just a small fraction of recipient repertoires overlapped with donor repertoires, and more than 97% appeared de novo at the given depth. After transplant, TCR diversity in recipients dropped, and pathologically expanded clonotypes climbed progressively between day 30 and day 180. Sample size was limited, and cells were not sorted, so CD4 and CD8 repertoire contributions could not be separated. Broader TCR repertoire diversity after transplant was predicted by Inverse Simpson Index values from donors and from recipients before transplant.

The CDR3 holds 16 amino acids from the cysteine to the phenylalanine. The retained sequence is limited to the CDR3, 48 bases, with the frame set at the first base. V is reduced by 0 bases and J by 0 bases, leaving a spacing of 9 bases between them. CDR1 and CDR2, looked up from the germline V gene, are LGHNA and YSLEER. Sequenced material: peripheral blood mononuclear cells, taken 100 days after allogeneic stem cell transplant. The receptor was derived from a female patient in her fifties who had an allogeneic stem cell transplant from an unrelated donor, so the T cells may come from the graft donor. Some clones in this sample may be carry-over from other donors' samples. The rearranged segments are TRBV4-3 and TRBJ1-3, with a weak D call of TRBD1 (6 bases match). The CDR3 corresponds to CASSQDRTVSGNTIYF. The nucleotide sequence is given as TGCGCCAGCAGCCAAGATAGGACAGTCTCTGGAAACACCATATATTTT.